Many counts were recorded for the clone carrying this T cell receptor (beta chain). Its target is unknown. TCRdb re-called the 5' RACE reads through MiXCR, storing one row per CDR3 protein. The table lists 700,000 to 1,000,000 distinct CDR3 sequences, approximately 10% of them singletons, with more than 0.5% in the top ten. The sample belongs to a study of CD8 T cells in ankylosing spondylitis. CDR1 is SQVTM and CDR2 is ANQGSEA in the germline V gene. V dropped 0 bases and J dropped 4; count of bases not matched to a gene: 3. The CDR3 runs 15 residues. Overall study results and limits: Typical of ankylosing spondylitis blood, it appeared, was a TCR beta motif of roughly eight highly homologous variants.

The sequencing sample was made of blood, either unsorted or a sorted T cell fraction (not recorded which). The rearrangement joins TRBV29-1 to TRBJ2-5; 12 bases line up with TRBD1. The TCR comes from a male donor with ankylosing spondylitis. CDR3 nucleotides: TGCAGCGTTGAAGATCTGGGACAGGGGGCAGAGACCCAGTACTTC. Translated: CSVEDLGQGAETQYF.